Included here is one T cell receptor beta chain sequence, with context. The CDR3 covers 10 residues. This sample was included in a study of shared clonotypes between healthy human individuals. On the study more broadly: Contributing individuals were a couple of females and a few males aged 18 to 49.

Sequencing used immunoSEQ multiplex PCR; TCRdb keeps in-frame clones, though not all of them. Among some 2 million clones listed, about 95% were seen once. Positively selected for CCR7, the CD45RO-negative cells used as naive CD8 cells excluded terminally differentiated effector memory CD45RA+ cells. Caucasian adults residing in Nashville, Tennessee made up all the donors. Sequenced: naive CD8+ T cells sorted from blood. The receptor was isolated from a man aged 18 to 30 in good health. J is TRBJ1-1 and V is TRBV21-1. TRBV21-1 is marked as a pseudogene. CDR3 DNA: TGTGCCAGCAGCAGTAGAGGAGCTTTCTTT. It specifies CASSSRGAFF.